Listed here are 20 T cell receptor beta chains from one sample, sequenced in a study of T cell responses to AZD1222 COVID-19 vaccine. Here immunoSEQ multiplex PCR was the method, and the copy in TCRdb shows in-frame clones only, minus some. This table has 70,000 to 95,000 clones, roughly 90% appearing once. The input for sequencing was peripheral blood, taken on day 0 of AZD1222 vaccination. These receptors originate from an adult in good health.

CDR3 nucleotide sequence: TGTGCCAGCAGGGGACAGGGTTATGGCTACACCTTC. It translates to CASRGQGYGYTF. The J gene is TRBJ1-2, the V gene TRBV6-4, with 9 bases identical to TRBD1. V lost 6 bases to trimming and J lost 5 bases; unmatched junction nucleotides: 1. The CDR3 totals 12 residues. Germline V gene sequence: CDR1 MRHNA, CDR2 SNTAGT.

The chain combines TRBV6-5 with TRBJ1-3, with no clear D. Trimming removed 7 bases from V and 0 bases from J, with 13 bases in between. Looked up from germline, CDR1 is MNHEY and CDR2 is SVGAGI. The CDR3 sequence is 15 residues long. CDR3 in DNA: TGTGCCAGCACCTCGACCGAGTTCTCTGGAAACACCATATATTTT. This codes for CASTSTEFSGNTIYF.

The table lists this clone with a count of one. The chain combines TRBV24-1 with TRBJ2-1; 14 bases agree with TRBD2. J gave up 2 bases and V 5 bases, and 13 bases lay outside the gene matches. In germline, CDR1 is KGHDR, CDR2 SFDVKD. This CDR3 has 20 amino acids. Here the CDR3 reads CATSAAAGTSGRRPYNEQFF. The CDR3 DNA follows: TGTGCCACCAGTGCAGCCGCCGGGACTAGCGGGAGAAGACCCTACAATGAGCAGTTCTTC.

This chain connects TRBV27 to TRBJ2-7; D might be TRBD2 (7 bases). Germline CDR1 and CDR2: MNHEY and SMNVEV (reference sequence). V shed 6 bases and J shed 3 bases, with 15 bases lying between them. CDR3 length equals 14 residues. Here the CDR3 DNA reads TGTGCCAGCAGCCTACAGGGAGGGCGCTACGAGCAGTACTTC. It codes for CASSLQGGRYEQYF.

The chain employs TRBV19 and TRBJ2-5, with 10 bases that match TRBD2. From germline, CDR1 is LNHDA and CDR2 SQIVND (reference sequence). With 1 base clipped from V and 1 base from J, the junction kept 6 bases outside the gene matches. The CDR3 has 17 amino acids. The CDR3 nucleotides are TGTGCCAGTAGTATAGCGTCTAGCGGGAGCCCCCAAGAGACCCAGTACTTC. As protein: CASSIASSGSPQETQYF.

V gene TRBV19 combines with J gene TRBJ2-1, with 7 nucleotides matching TRBD2. V lost 5 bases, J lost 4 bases, and 14 bases stayed unmatched. Germline V gives CDR1 LNHDA, CDR2 SQIVND (reference sequence). The CDR3 extends over 17 amino acids. CDR3 protein: CASSSRTGTTKYNEQFF. The CDR3 DNA is TGTGCCAGTAGTTCACGAACCGGGACTACGAAATACAATGAGCAGTTCTTC.

This clone was detected only once. The rearrangement uses TRBV5-5 and TRBJ1-2, with D perhaps matching TRBD1 (6 bases). Germline CDR1 and CDR2: SGHKS and YYEKEE (reference sequence). The CDR3 loop spans 16 amino acids. V was cut by 3 bases and J by 4 bases, with 19 bases left in between. The CDR3 sequence is CASSWRAGASLYGYTF. In nucleotides, the CDR3 is TGTGCCAGCAGCTGGCGAGCAGGGGCGTCCCTCTATGGCTACACCTTC.

The chain couples TRBV7-8 to TRBJ2-5, with 10 bases matching TRBD2. The CDR3 consists of 17 residues. CDR1 and CDR2 from the germline V gene are SGHVS and FQNEAQ. Trimming took 6 bases from V and 2 from J; bases not matched to a gene: 12. The CDR3 spells CASSPTPLAGVQETQYF. The CDR3 DNA follows: TGTGCCAGCAGTCCCACCCCCCTAGCGGGAGTACAAGAGACCCAGTACTTC. The full variable domain, its missing parts supplied by reference TRBV7-8 and TRBJ2-5, is GAGVSQSPRYKVAKRGQDVALRCDPISGHVSLFWYQQALGQGPEFLTYFQNEAQLDKSGLPSDRFFAERPEGSVSTLKIQRTQQEDSAVYLCASSPTPLAGVQETQYFGPGTRLLVL.

The gene calls are TRBV21-1 and TRBJ2-2. TRBV21-1 is annotated as a pseudogene. The CDR3 covers 13 residues. CDR3 loop: CASSKGKTGELFF. CDR3 DNA sequence: TGTGCCAGCAGCAAAGGGAAGACCGGGGAGCTGTTTTTT.

This clone was recorded once. The chain carries TRBV28 and TRBJ1-2, with D unclear. The CDR3 contains 13 residues. Germline-derived CDR1 and CDR2 are MDHEN and SYDVKM. Trimming stripped 2 bases from V and 2 bases from J, with 6 bases between. Here the CDR3 reads CASSLVINYGYTF. The CDR3 DNA sequence: TGTGCCAGCAGTTTAGTCATCAACTATGGCTACACCTTC.

V usage is TRBV2 and J usage is TRBJ1-2; D is uncertain. In germline, CDR1 is SNHLY, CDR2 FYNNEI. V lost 4 bases to trimming and J lost 4 bases, with 13 bases between them. The CDR3 consists of 14 residues. CDR3 loop: CASSGTGSTYGYTF. The CDR3 DNA is TGTGCCAGCAGTGGGACCGGATCAACCTATGGCTACACCTTC.

The genes are TRBV6-5 and TRBJ1-1; 7 bases are a match to TRBD1. Per germline, CDR1 MNHEY and CDR2 SVGAGI. The J segment lost 8 bases and the V segment lost 6 bases, leaving 12 bases of the junction unmatched. The length of the CDR3 is 14 residues. CDR3 nucleotide sequence: TGTGCCAGCAGGCCAATTCACCGGGACAGAGAAGCTTTCTTT. Translated, it gives CASRPIHRDREAFF.

This clone was observed a single time. V usage is TRBV6-6 and J usage is TRBJ2-7, with TRBD2 matching over 7 bases. The V and J ends lost 8 bases and 3 bases, in that order; junction bases with no gene match: 4. The CDR3 has 12 residues. Germline V gives CDR1 MNHNY, CDR2 SVGAGI (reference sequence). This chain's CDR3 is CASAGGIYEQYF. The CDR3 nucleotides are TGTGCCAGCGCCGGGGGGATCTACGAGCAGTACTTC.

CDR3 nucleotides: TGCAGTCCCTGGGAGGGTAATGAGCAGTTCTTC. Residues: CSPWEGNEQFF. The gene calls are TRBV20-1 and TRBJ2-1; 7 bases are shared with TRBD2. The germline gives CDR1 DFQATT, CDR2 SNEGSKA (reference sequence). CDR3 size: 11 residues. Losses at the gene ends were 8 bases for V and 7 bases for J; bases not matched to a gene: 5.

The chain carries TRBV14 and TRBJ2-7; D gene uncertain. The germline V gene has CDR1 SGHDN and CDR2 FVKESK. CDR3 length: 11 residues. Trimming removed 4 bases from V and 7 bases from J, with 8 bases in between. The CDR3 nucleotides are TGTGCCAGCAGCCGAGCCCGAGAGCAGTACTTC. Protein: CASSRAREQYF.

V is TRBV5-3 and J is TRBJ1-2; D not certain. TRBV5-3 is annotated as an ORF whose role is uncertain. The CDR3 spans 13 residues. V gave up 0 bases and J gave up 3 bases, with 6 bases separating them. The DNA for the CDR3 is TGTGCCAGAAGCTTGGACACCCACTATGGCTACACCTTC. Translation gives CARSLDTHYGYTF.

This sequence joins TRBV7-2 and TRBJ2-2, with 15 nucleotides matching TRBD2. The V segment lost 3 bases and the J segment 5 bases; nucleotides outside the gene matches: 10. The CDR3 has 19 residues. Germline V gene data show CDR1 as SGHTA and CDR2 as FQGNSA. The CDR3 DNA reads TGTGCCAGCAGCTTTAGGACTAGCGGGAGGGCCCGGATTACCGGGGAGCTGTTTTTT. Translation: CASSFRTSGRARITGELFF.

The rearrangement joins TRBV2 to TRBJ2-2; 14 nucleotides match TRBD2. CDR3 size: 17 residues. Per germline, CDR1 SNHLY and CDR2 FYNNEI. The ends lost 5 bases at V and 6 bases at J; junction bases unmatched: 8. CDR3 sequence reads: CASSQNPTSGGAGELFF. The CDR3 DNA reads as TGTGCCAGCAGTCAGAACCCGACTAGCGGGGGGGCCGGGGAGCTGTTTTTT.

V is TRBV7-9 and J is TRBJ2-7; a weak D match, TRBD1 (6 bases). V lost 5 bases and J 1 base, leaving 15 bases between the germline ends. The CDR3 is 15 amino acids. Germline V gene data show CDR1 as SEHNR and CDR2 as FQNEAQ (reference sequence). The CDR3 nucleotides are TGTGCCAGCAGCCCTGACAGGTTCATATCCTACGAGCAGTACTTC. It encodes CASSPDRFISYEQYF.

The V gene is TRBV2, the J gene TRBJ2-1; 9 positions match TRBD2. CDR1 and CDR2 (germline): SNHLY, FYNNEI. CDR3 length equals 17 residues. V was clipped by 3 bases and J by 4 bases; unmatched bases: 10. The CDR3 DNA reads as TGTGCCAGCAGTGAGAATAGGTATCTAGCGGGGTACAATGAGCAGTTCTTC. Residues: CASSENRYLAGYNEQFF.